Below, 5 T cell receptor beta chains from the same sample are listed, as sequenced in a study of T cell responses to AZD1222 COVID-19 vaccine. The method was immunoSEQ multiplex PCR; TCRdb's version includes in-frame clones alone and lacks a portion of them. The sample yields some 190,000 clones, 90% to 95% seen once. Sample: peripheral blood, taken 28 days after the second dose of the MenACWY control vaccine. The receptor source for this set is an adult who received the MenACWY meningococcal vaccine as a control.

The rearrangement joins TRBV9 to TRBJ2-7, with D unresolved. The CDR3 contains 15 residues. Germline loops: CDR1 SGDLS, CDR2 YYNGEE. V was pared by 0 bases and J by 2 bases, with 12 bases between. CDR3 sequence: CASSVATGRAYEQYF. DNA of the CDR3: TGTGCCAGCAGCGTAGCCACCGGAAGGGCCTACGAGCAGTACTTC.

This clone showed up just once. The chain couples TRBV15 to TRBJ1-5; 7 positions match TRBD1. Germline CDR1 LNHNV, CDR2 YYDKDF (reference sequence). V trimming: 0 bases; J trimming: 7 bases; junction bases outside the gene matches: 6. The CDR3 spans 15 residues. CDR3 amino acids: CATSRELGGAQPQHF. The CDR3 bases are TGTGCCACCAGCAGAGAATTAGGGGGCGCCCAGCCCCAGCATTTT.

The chain recombines TRBV15 with TRBJ2-5, with 7 bases matching TRBD1. The junction had 5 bases not matched to a gene; V was cut back by 9 bases and J by 1 base. The CDR3 has 13 amino acids. Germline V gene data show CDR1 as LNHNV and CDR2 as YYDKDF (reference sequence). CDR3 region: CATTGQVQETQYF. As DNA, the CDR3 is TGTGCCACGACCGGACAGGTCCAAGAGACCCAGTACTTC.

The rearrangement uses TRBV14 and TRBJ2-1; D is ambiguous. V was pared by 0 bases and J by 6 bases, with 12 bases between. CDR1 SGHDN and CDR2 FVKESK come from the germline V gene. The CDR3 covers 15 residues. Here the CDR3 reads CASSQDSPSSNEQFF. The CDR3 nucleotides read TGTGCCAGCAGCCAAGATTCCCCCTCCAGCAATGAGCAGTTCTTC.

The chain couples TRBV29-1 to TRBJ2-1; no definite D call. V was clipped by 4 bases and J by 10 bases, with 8 bases between them. CDR1 and CDR2 (germline): SQVTM, ANQGSEA. The CDR3 runs 10 residues. The CDR3 DNA reads TGCAGCGTTGGGTCGAGGGAGCAGTTCTTC. It is translated as CSVGSREQFF.